Sequencing of this T cell receptor (beta chain) was carried out in a study of cytomegalovirus exposure and HLA in healthy donors. Study-level points and caveats: Many donors shared some public TCRs, even though most TCR sequences were rare. V- and J-gene trimming of TCR beta was linked (in a later analysis) to a missense DCLRE1C variant. When analyzed later, the rates of TCR association showed variation by HLA locus, with DRB1 the most and HLA-C the fewest.

Researchers ran the PCR with 60 Vbeta and 13 Jbeta primers. Assay: immunoSEQ multiplex PCR; the TCRdb copy retains only in-frame clones and omits some. The sample contains about 150,000 clones, roughly 10% of which appear only once. V gave up 8 bases and J gave up 4 bases, with 14 bases separating them. In germline, CDR1 is SNHLY, CDR2 FYNNEI. This CDR3 is 13 amino acids long. Although they were nominally healthy when sampled, donors likely had unrecorded immune exposures. This clone has only a few counts. As yet, its antigen is unknown. The chain has TRBV2 and TRBJ1-1; D unresolved. The receptor comes from a man aged 50-59 years in good health and CMV-seronegative. The sequenced sample consisted of PBMCs. The CDR3 loop is CASAAKRGTEAFF. CDR3 DNA: TGTGCCAGCGCCGCTAAGAGAGGCACTGAAGCTTTCTTT.